This paragraph reports one T cell receptor (beta chain). Its antigen remains undetermined. Nothing much larger sits one base from this clone, and base qualities are not available. Library creation used the immunoSEQ multiplex PCR assay. As for how the authors treated the data: Repertoire diversity was quantified with Shannon entropy, accounting for clonal size distribution. The Gini-Simpson index (Simpson_1-D) was used to measure inequality of clonotype distribution. TCRdb carries this immuneACCESS record with in-frame sequences only. Its versions omit some clonotypes, under half of them owing to an unresolved V gene in the studies checked, with the rest unexplained. V, J and clone size are those of that table, while D and trimming were read from the DNA. The sample profile shows roughly 6,400 clones; around four fifths of them were found once. The top ten clones comprise about 4.2% of the sample.

Trimming leaves V shorter by 8 bases and J shorter by 11 bases, with the junction holding 16 bases beyond the gene matches. According to the germline V gene, CDR1 reads SGHDN and CDR2 reads FVKESK. The CDR3 goes from the cysteine to the phenylalanine over 14 residues. Only CDR3 DNA is held: 42 bases, read in frame from base 1. This entry belongs to a study of stem cell transplantation in POMP-related autoinflammatory disease (dated by TCRdb to the early 2020s). Study-level background: According to the study's hypothesis, the TRB repertoire gets skewed because defective thymoproteasomes impair MHC class I-dependent CD8+ T-cell differentiation and positive selection. High-throughput TRB sequencing assessed how POMP deficiency affects T-cell receptor beta repertoire diversity and CDR3 characteristics.

Prior to TRB sequencing, T-cell subsets (conventional T cells, CD8+ T cells, regulatory T cells, T follicular helper cells) were sorted. The paper as a whole reports these results and caveats: A restricted number of unique TRB V-J gene pairings was observed in PRAID patients. Across all analyzed T-cell subsets, PRAID patients tended toward lower TRB diversity and higher clonality. Statistical significance for the trend toward lower diversity and increased clonality in PRAID patients was reached only for regulatory T cells.

The chain joins TRBV14 to TRBJ2-5; 8 of the junction bases match TRBD1. The TCR sequence derives from a human donor in good health. Sequenced material: a CXCR5-defined cell subset from PBMCs. The CDR3 reads CASATDQGAEEQYF. The DNA sequence follows: TGTGCCAGCGCAACCGATCAGGGGGCGGAAGAGCAGTACTTC. The reference TRBV14 and TRBJ2-5 proteins fill in what lies around the CDR3, so the full variable domain reads EAGVTQFPSHSVIEKGQTVTLRCDPISGHDNLYWYRRVMGKEIKFLLHFVKESKQDESGMPNNRFLAERTGGTYSTLKVQPAELEDSGVYFCASATDQGAEEQYFGPGTRLLVL.